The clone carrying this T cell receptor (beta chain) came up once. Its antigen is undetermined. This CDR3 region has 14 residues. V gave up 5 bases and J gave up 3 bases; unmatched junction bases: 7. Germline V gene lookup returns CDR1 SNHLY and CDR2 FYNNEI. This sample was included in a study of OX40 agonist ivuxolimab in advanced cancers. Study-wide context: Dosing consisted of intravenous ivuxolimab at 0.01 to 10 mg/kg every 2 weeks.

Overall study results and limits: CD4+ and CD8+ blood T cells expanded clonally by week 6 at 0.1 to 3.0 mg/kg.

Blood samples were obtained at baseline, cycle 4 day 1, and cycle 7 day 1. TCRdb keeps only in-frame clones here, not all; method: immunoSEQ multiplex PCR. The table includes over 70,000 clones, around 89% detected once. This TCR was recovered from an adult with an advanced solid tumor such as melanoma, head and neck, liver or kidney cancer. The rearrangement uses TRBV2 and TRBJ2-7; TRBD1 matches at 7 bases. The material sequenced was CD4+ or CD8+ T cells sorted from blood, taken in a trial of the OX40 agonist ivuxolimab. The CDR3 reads CASSTRGMFYEQYF. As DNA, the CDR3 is TGTGCCAGCAGTACCAGGGGGATGTTCTACGAGCAGTACTTC.